This TCR beta chain came from a study of cytomegalovirus exposure and HLA in healthy donors. Study information: Within an early data release were approximately 85 million unique TCRs drawn from HLA-typed donors. Overall study findings and caveats: Altogether, 170 or so TCR beta chains were recorded as cytomegalovirus-associated. Later analysis identified about 15,000 TCR beta sequences associated with HLA alleles, using a false discovery rate threshold of 0.05. Reportedly, fewer N-insertions than the approximately 650-donor mean appeared in an Asian-associated ancestry cluster in a later analysis.

For this clone: Its cognate antigen is unknown.

The study ran its PCR with 60 Vbeta and 13 Jbeta primers. The table came from immunoSEQ multiplex PCR; TCRdb's copy has only in-frame clones and leaves some out. Among some 150,000 clones listed, approximately 79% were seen once. V was trimmed by 5 bases and J by 4 bases, leaving 9 bases between them. This CDR3 has 13 amino acids. Germline V lookup: CDR1 LNHDA, CDR2 SQIVND (reference sequence). V and J are TRBV19 and TRBJ2-1, with D tentatively TRBD1 (5 bases). Sequencing was performed on PBMCs. The clonotype originates from a man between 18 and 29 years old in good health and CMV-seropositive. As DNA, the CDR3 is TGTGCCAGTAGTCGGACACTATACAATGAGCAGTTCTTC. Its translation is CASSRTLYNEQFF. Combining the CDR3 with reference TRBV19 and TRBJ2-1 gives the whole variable domain DGGITQSPKYLFRKEGQNVTLSCEQNLNHDAMYWYRQDPGQGLRLIYYSQIVNDFQKGDIAEGYSVSREKKESFPLTVTSAQKNPTAFYLCASSRTLYNEQFFGPGTRLTVL.